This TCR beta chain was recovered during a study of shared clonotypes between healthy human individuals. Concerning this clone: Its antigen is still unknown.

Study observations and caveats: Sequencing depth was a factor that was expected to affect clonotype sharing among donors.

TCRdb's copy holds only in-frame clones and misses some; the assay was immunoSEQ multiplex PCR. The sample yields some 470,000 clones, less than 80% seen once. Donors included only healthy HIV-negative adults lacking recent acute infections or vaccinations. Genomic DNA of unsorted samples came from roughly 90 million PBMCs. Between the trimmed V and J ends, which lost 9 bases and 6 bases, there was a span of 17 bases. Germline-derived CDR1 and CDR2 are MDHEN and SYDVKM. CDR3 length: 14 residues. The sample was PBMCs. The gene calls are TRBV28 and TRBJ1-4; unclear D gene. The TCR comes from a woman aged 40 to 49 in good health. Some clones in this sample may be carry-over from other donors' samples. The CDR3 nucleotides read TGTGCCAGTTCGTGGATTCAGGTGGATGAAAAACTGTTTTTT. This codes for CASSWIQVDEKLFF.